This T cell receptor beta chain came from a study of CD8+ T cells in alopecia areata. Study details: Donors of skin were C3H/HeJ mice aged about 6-12 months with spontaneous alopecia, and recipients were roughly 6-11-week-old female C3H/HeJ mice.

Whole-study findings and limits: Normal-skin resident alphabeta T cells also appear among scalp sample sequences.

The CDR3 extends over 14 amino acids. The V gene's germline CDR1 is NSQYPW and CDR2 LRSPGD (reference sequence). With respect to this clone: Its matching antigen is unknown. The genes are named according to mouse. Read coverage stops 4 residues before the CDR3 terminus; the germline J gene supplies the remainder.

Sorting of pooled cutaneous lymph node cells was based on CD4, CD8alpha, NKG2D, NKG2ACE and other markers. Reverse transcribed after extraction, RNA yielded cDNA as the sequencing template. The repertoire was sequenced with immunoSEQ multiplex PCR; TCRdb's copy has only in-frame clones and lacks some. This sample carries roughly 260,000 clones, none of them present only once. The sample was CD4+ T cells sorted from a lymph node. The TCR sequence derives from a C3H/HeJ mouse with alopecia areata. The strain's MHC haplotype is H2-k. The chain employs TRBV1 and TRBJ2-7; TRBD2 agrees at 9 bases. The DNA read from the CDR3 is TGCACCTGCAGCTCGGACTGGGGAGGGGAT. It specifies CTCSSDWGGD. The whole CDR3 protein reads CTCSSDWGGDEQYF.